This passage covers 10 T cell receptor beta chains from one sample sequenced in a study of blood T cell repertoires in COVID-19. Produced via immunoSEQ multiplex PCR; TCRdb's table is partial and in-frame only. Here the sample spans about 160,000 clones, less than 85% being singletons. Sample: peripheral blood. These TCRs come from a human donor with acute or convalescent COVID-19. The donor label of this sample is uncertain.

CDR3 sequence: CATSRDRPGYEQYF. The CDR3 coding sequence is TGTGCCACCAGCAGAGATCGACCAGGCTACGAGCAGTACTTC. The J gene is TRBJ2-7, the V gene TRBV15; D gene unclear. CDR1 is LNHNV and CDR2 is YYDKDF in the germline V gene (reference sequence). Trimming took off 0 bases at V and 3 bases at J, with 9 bases between the two ends. This CDR3 has 14 amino acids.

The chain uses TRBV11-2 and TRBJ2-7; D gene uncertain. Trimming took off 1 base at V and 2 bases at J, with 6 bases between the two ends. CDR1 is SGHAT, CDR2 FQNNGV, per germline. This CDR3 is 13 amino acids long. CDR3 protein: CASSLGAPYEQYF. CDR3 nucleotide sequence: TGTGCCAGCAGCTTAGGGGCCCCCTACGAGCAGTACTTC.

The chain has TRBV27 and TRBJ1-2, with 7 positions matching TRBD1. The V gene's germline CDR1 is MNHEY and CDR2 SMNVEV (reference sequence). The CDR3 consists of 16 residues. With V trimmed by 6 bases and J by 5 bases, 15 bases remained unmatched. DNA for the CDR3: TGTGCCAGCAGCCCCAACCCCGGACAGGAACAGTATGGCTACACCTTC. Residues: CASSPNPGQEQYGYTF.

V is TRBV7-2 and J is TRBJ1-1; D remains ambiguous. The CDR3 runs to 12 residues. Trimming cost V 4 bases and J 4 bases, with 7 bases left between them. The germline V gene encodes CDR1 SGHTA and CDR2 FQGNSA. CDR3 coding DNA: TGTGCCAGCAGCTGGCGGGCCACTGAAGCTTTCTTT. Translation gives CASSWRATEAFF.

The V call is TRBV20-1, the J call TRBJ1-2; a possible D gene is TRBD1 (5 bases). The length of the CDR3 is 11 residues. Per germline, CDR1 DFQATT and CDR2 SNEGSKA (reference sequence). V was pared by 6 bases and J by 8 bases, with 13 bases between. The CDR3 bases are TGCAGTGCCCCGGGGGTTAGCGGCTACACCTTC. It translates to CSAPGVSGYTF.

This sequence joins TRBV5-1 and TRBJ1-2, with 8 bases that match TRBD1. Trimming removed 4 bases from V and 8 bases from J; junction bases left unmatched: 7. From germline, CDR1 is SGHRS and CDR2 YFSETQ. This CDR3 has 13 residues. CDR3 sequence: CASSRTGPGGYTF. The CDR3 DNA reads as TGCGCCAGCAGCCGGACAGGGCCAGGAGGCTACACCTTC. Drawing the rest from reference TRBV5-1 and TRBJ1-2, the complete variable domain is KAGVTQTPRYLIKTRGQQVTLSCSPISGHRSVSWYQQTPGQGLQFLFEYFSETQRNKGNFPGRFSGRQFSNSRSEMNVSTLELGDSALYLCASSRTGPGGYTFGSGTRLTVV.

V usage is TRBV10-3 and J usage is TRBJ2-7; 13 nucleotides match TRBD2. This CDR3 has 15 residues. Germline loops: CDR1 ENHRY, CDR2 SYGVKD. J was trimmed by 2 bases and V by 3 bases; bases with no gene match: 1. Here the CDR3 reads CAISETSGGAYEQYF. The CDR3 DNA reads TGTGCCATCAGTGAAACTAGCGGGGGGGCCTACGAGCAGTACTTC.

Points on this clone: Other nucleotide sequences in the sample specify the same CDR3. V is TRBV10-1 and J is TRBJ2-7; D not certain. Between the trimmed V and J ends, which lost 3 bases and 1 base, there was a span of 4 bases. Germline loops: CDR1 WNHNN, CDR2 SYGVQD (reference sequence). The CDR3 length is 12 residues. Written as DNA, the CDR3 is TGCGCCAGCAGTGACAGTTCCTACGAGCAGTACTTC. Translated, it gives CASSDSSYEQYF.

The rearrangement uses TRBV9 and TRBJ1-1, with a possible D match to TRBD1 (6 bases). The CDR3 loop spans 14 amino acids. The V gene lost 5 bases and the J gene lost 1 base, with 12 bases spanning the gap. Looked up from germline, CDR1 is SGDLS and CDR2 is YYNGEE. The CDR3: CASSPLGQNTEAFF. The CDR3 region has the DNA TGTGCCAGCAGTCCCCTGGGACAGAACACTGAAGCTTTCTTT. Using reference TRBV9 and TRBJ1-1 for the parts outside the CDR3, the full variable domain is DSGVTQTPKHLITATGQRVTLRCSPRSGDLSVYWYQQSLDQGLQFLIQYYNGEERAKGNILERFSAQQFPDLHSELNLSSLELGDSALYFCASSPLGQNTEAFFGQGTRLTVV.

This clone was seen once. In DNA, the CDR3 is TGTGCCAGCAGGAGTACGGGACTAGCGGGGGGGCGCGCCACCGGGGAGCTGTTTTTT. It yields the protein CASRSTGLAGGRATGELFF. The rearrangement joins TRBV11-2 to TRBJ2-2, with 16 nucleotides matching TRBD2. Germline loops: CDR1 SGHAT, CDR2 FQNNGV. The V and J ends lost 6 bases and 4 bases, in that order; junction bases with no gene match: 11. This CDR3 region has 19 residues.